The 20 T cell receptor beta chains in this list originate from one sample, sequenced in a study of spatial heterogeneity in lung cancer. The time point: sample taken at primary tumor resection. Tumor, nontumor lung or frozen PBMC supplied whole RNA that was sequenced unsorted. TCRdb called the 5' RACE reads again in MiXCR, with one record for every CDR3 protein. Of 95,000 or so distinct CDR3 sequences detected, around 9% appear once; the ten largest clones hold around 7%. Here the sequenced sample was PBMCs, taken at surgery. These receptors all come from a male donor with early-stage non-small cell lung cancer.

In this sample, this clonotype turned up many times. This chain links TRBV28 with TRBJ1-4, with D perhaps TRBD1 (5 bases). The germline gives CDR1 MDHEN, CDR2 SYDVKM. Trimming cost V 4 bases and J 7 bases, with 10 bases left between them. This CDR3 spans 13 amino acids. CDR3 nucleotides: TGTGCCAGCAGTTCCACAGGCGGTGAAAAACTGTTTTTT. Translated: CASSSTGGEKLFF.

In its sample, this clonotype was seen many times. V gene TRBV10-3 combines with J gene TRBJ2-3; D uncertain. V dropped 7 bases and J dropped 6 bases, with 14 bases sitting between them. Germline-derived CDR1 and CDR2 are ENHRY and SYGVKD. This CDR3 contains 13 residues. CDR3 protein: CAITVTVGDTQYF. CDR3 sequence (DNA): TGTGCCATCACCGTGACCGTGGGGGATACGCAGTATTTT.

This clonotype was picked up many times. The rearrangement links TRBV7-2 to TRBJ1-2; D ambiguous. The CDR3 loop spans 12 amino acids. V lost 5 bases and J lost 8, with 12 bases in between. Germline V gene sequence: CDR1 SGHTA, CDR2 FQGNSA. CDR3: CASSRNSGGYTF. The CDR3 region has the DNA TGTGCCAGCAGCCGGAATTCCGGGGGCTACACCTTC.

This clonotype has ten or more counts. The V call is TRBV10-3, the J call TRBJ2-2, with TRBD1 matching 7 bases. CDR1 ENHRY and CDR2 SYGVKD come from the germline V gene. This CDR3 has 15 residues. J lost 2 bases, V lost 7 bases, and 7 bases had no gene match. The CDR3 here is CAINRDSSNTGELFF. CDR3 bases: TGTGCCATCAATCGGGACAGCTCAAACACCGGGGAGCTGTTTTTT.

J is TRBJ1-1 and V is TRBV5-1; D is possibly TRBD1 (5 bases). This CDR3 has 15 amino acids. Germline V CDR1 and CDR2: SGHRS, YFSETQ. The V and J ends lost 1 base and 4 bases respectively, with 14 bases between them. The CDR3: CASSLFQGGTTEAFF. Here the CDR3 DNA reads TGCGCCAGCAGCTTGTTCCAGGGAGGGACCACTGAAGCTTTCTTT.

This clonotype was recorded many times. The chain recombines TRBV28 with TRBJ1-5; 9 positions match TRBD1. Germline V lookup: CDR1 MDHEN, CDR2 SYDVKM. The V gene end was trimmed by 8 bases and the J gene end by 7 bases; junction bases not matched to a gene: 3. This CDR3 contains 12 residues. The CDR3 DNA follows: TGTGCCAGCGGACAGGGGTTCCAGCCCCAGCATTTT. Its translation is CASGQGFQPQHF.

This clonotype has ten or more counts. The chain is built from TRBV20-1 and TRBJ1-1; the D is unclear. With 5 bases removed from V and 1 base from J, the gap between germline ends came to 8 bases. There are 12 residues in the CDR3. Per germline, CDR1 DFQATT and CDR2 SNEGSKA (reference sequence). The CDR3 region has the DNA TGCAGTGCTCAACGATCGAACACTGAAGCTTTCTTT. Translated: CSAQRSNTEAFF.

This clonotype was recorded at least ten times. The chain is built from TRBV10-2 and TRBJ2-5; 9 positions agree with TRBD2. Germline-derived CDR1 and CDR2 are WSHSY and SAAADI. This CDR3 is built from 13 residues. V was pared by 6 bases and J by 1 base, with 0 bases of the junction left unmatched. The CDR3 nucleotides read TGCGCCAGCAGGACTAGCGGCCAAGAGACCCAGTACTTC. Residues: CASRTSGQETQYF.

This clonotype was recorded a few times. The genes are TRBV6-5 and TRBJ2-2, with D possibly being TRBD2 (6 bases). This CDR3 has 16 residues. V gave up 5 bases and J gave up 4 bases, with 17 bases separating them. The germline CDR1 and CDR2 sequences are MNHEY and SVGAGI. CDR3 amino acids: CASSPLAGTITGELFF. For the CDR3, the DNA is TGTGCCAGCAGTCCACTAGCCGGGACCATCACCGGGGAGCTGTTTTTT.

This clonotype came up many times. The chain employs TRBV5-5 and TRBJ2-3; 11 bases are a match to TRBD2. The J segment lost 0 bases and the V segment lost 4 bases, leaving 7 bases of the junction unmatched. CDR1 and CDR2 (germline): SGHKS, YYEKEE (reference sequence). This CDR3 spans 17 amino acids. CDR3 nucleotide sequence: TGTGCCAGCAGCCTCTATCGGACTAGCGGGAGCACAGATACGCAGTATTTT. Its translation is CASSLYRTSGSTDTQYF.

Many counts were recorded for this clonotype. The V gene is TRBV20-1, the J gene TRBJ2-3, with 7 bases identical to TRBD2. This CDR3 has 14 residues. The germline gives CDR1 DFQATT, CDR2 SNEGSKA (reference sequence). J gave up 1 base and V 6 bases, and 7 bases lay outside the gene matches. The CDR3 DNA reads as TGCAGTGCCACCGACGGGAGGCGCACAGATACGCAGTATTTT. Amino acid sequence: CSATDGRRTDTQYF.

This clonotype was seen at least ten times. The rearrangement links TRBV13 to TRBJ1-6; D is unclear. V was pared by 4 bases and J by 5 bases, with 15 bases between. The germline CDR1 and CDR2 sequences are PRHDT and FYEKMQ (reference sequence). This CDR3 has 16 amino acids. The CDR3 coding sequence is TGTGCCAGCAGCTCTGGACGGGTGACCCATAATTCACCCCTCCACTTT. It specifies CASSSGRVTHNSPLHF.

The rearrangement links TRBV20-1 to TRBJ2-7; possible D gene TRBD2, 7 bases. CDR1 and CDR2 from the germline V gene are DFQATT and SNEGSKA (reference sequence). This CDR3 is 12 amino acids long. V was clipped by 4 bases and J by 6 bases, with 13 bases between them. The CDR3 reads CSAKGGPSEQYF. In DNA form, the CDR3 reads TGCAGTGCTAAGGGGGGGCCGTCCGAGCAGTACTTC.

Of note for this clonotype: A single base separates this from a much larger clone, so it may be a read error. The rearrangement joins TRBV7-9 to TRBJ2-3; 9 bases agree with TRBD2. The germline V gene has CDR1 SEHNR and CDR2 FQNEAQ (reference sequence). The CDR3 runs to 16 residues. The CDR3 is CTSSLARTSGTDTQYF. The CDR3 nucleotides read TGTACCAGCAGCTTAGCGCGGACTAGCGGCACAGATACGCAGTATTTT.

This clonotype has a count of ten or more. The chain links TRBV5-1 to TRBJ2-3; no definite D call. There are 15 residues in the CDR3. The germline V and J ends were trimmed by 0 bases and 0 bases, with 8 bases remaining between them. Germline V CDR1 and CDR2: SGHRS, YFSETQ. The CDR3 loop is CASSLVPESTDTQYF. CDR3 DNA: TGCGCCAGCAGCTTGGTTCCGGAGAGCACAGATACGCAGTATTTT.

This clonotype showed up many times. V and J are TRBV20-1 and TRBJ2-3; 11 bases map to TRBD2. Looked up from germline, CDR1 is DFQATT and CDR2 is SNEGSKA (reference sequence). The trim removed 6 bases at V and 2 bases at J, leaving 10 bases unmatched. CDR3 size: 16 residues. This chain's CDR3 is CSAGSSGRSSTDTQYF. CDR3 sequence (DNA): TGCAGTGCCGGCTCTAGCGGGAGGTCATCCACAGATACGCAGTATTTT.

There are a few counts of this clonotype. The junction departs from germline at one end; a sequencing error may be responsible. The chain couples TRBV7-8 to TRBJ2-7, with TRBD1 as a possible D gene (6 bases). The germline V gene encodes CDR1 SGHVS and CDR2 FQNEAQ. The CDR3 covers 15 residues. This chain's CDR3 is CATSRVPGVGYEQYF. CDR3 coding DNA: TGTGCCACCAGCCGGGTCCCAGGGGTCGGTTACGAGCAGTACTTC.

This clonotype was seen many times. The chain combines TRBV11-2 with TRBJ2-1; 12 bases map to TRBD2. The V segment lost 5 bases and the J segment 1 base; nucleotides outside the gene matches: 6. The CDR3 totals 17 residues. Looked up from germline, CDR1 is SGHAT and CDR2 is FQNNGV. CDR3 nucleotides: TGTGCCAGCAGCGTGAGACTAGCGGGGGTTTCCTACAATGAGCAGTTCTTC. Its protein is CASSVRLAGVSYNEQFF.

This clonotype was seen only a few times. The chain combines TRBV6-2 or TRBV6-3 with TRBJ2-5; D unresolved. The CDR3 consists of 11 residues. CDR1 is MNHEY, CDR2 SVGEGT, per germline. Deletions cut 7 bases from V and 5 bases from J, with 8 bases between. CDR3 residues: CASKQSETQYF. The CDR3 nucleotides read TGTGCCAGCAAACAGTCGGAGACCCAGTACTTC.

The chain links TRBV3-1 to TRBJ2-7, with 13 bases identical to TRBD2. V lost 4 bases to trimming and J lost 4 bases; unmatched junction nucleotides: 4. Germline CDR1 and CDR2: LGHDT and YNNKEL (reference sequence). This CDR3 is 15 amino acids long. In DNA form, the CDR3 reads TGTGCCAGCAGCCCGGGGACTAGCGGGACGTACGAGCAGTACTTC. This encodes CASSPGTSGTYEQYF.